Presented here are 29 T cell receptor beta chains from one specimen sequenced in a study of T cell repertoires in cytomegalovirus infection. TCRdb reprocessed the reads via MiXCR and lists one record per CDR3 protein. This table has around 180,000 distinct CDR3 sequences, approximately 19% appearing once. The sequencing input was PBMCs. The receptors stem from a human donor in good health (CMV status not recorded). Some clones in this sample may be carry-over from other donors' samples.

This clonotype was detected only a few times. The CDR3, as DNA: TGTGCCAGCAGTCCCTTGAGCGGGAGGTACACCGGGGAGCTGTTTTTT. Protein product: CASSPLSGRYTGELFF. This chain uses TRBV28 with TRBJ2-2; 9 nucleotides match TRBD2. Germline values: CDR1 MDHEN, CDR2 SYDVKM. This CDR3 contains 16 residues. V gave up 5 bases and J gave up 3 bases; unmatched junction bases: 7. The variable domain in full, completed from reference TRBV28 and TRBJ2-2, reads DVKVTQSSRYLVKRTGEKVFLECVQDMDHENMFWYRQDPGLGLRLIYFSYDVKMKEKGDIPEGYSVSREKKERFSLILESASTNQTSMYLCASSPLSGRYTGELFFGEGSRLTVL.

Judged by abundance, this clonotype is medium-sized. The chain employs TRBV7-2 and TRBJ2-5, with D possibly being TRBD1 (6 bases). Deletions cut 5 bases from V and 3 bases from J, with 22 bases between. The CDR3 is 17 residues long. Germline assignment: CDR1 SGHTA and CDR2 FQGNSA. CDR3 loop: CASSPGPESKGEETQYF. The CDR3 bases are TGTGCCAGCAGCCCGGGACCTGAGTCCAAGGGGGAAGAGACCCAGTACTTC.

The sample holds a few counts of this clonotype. The CDR3 DNA sequence: TGTGCCAGCAGCTTAGCGGGGGGGACTAACTATGGCTACACCTTC. Translation gives CASSLAGGTNYGYTF. The chain links TRBV7-2 to TRBJ1-2; tentative D call: TRBD1 (5 bases). The CDR3 loop spans 15 amino acids. V dropped 0 bases and J dropped 0 bases, with 8 bases sitting between them. Germline V lookup: CDR1 SGHTA, CDR2 FQGNSA.

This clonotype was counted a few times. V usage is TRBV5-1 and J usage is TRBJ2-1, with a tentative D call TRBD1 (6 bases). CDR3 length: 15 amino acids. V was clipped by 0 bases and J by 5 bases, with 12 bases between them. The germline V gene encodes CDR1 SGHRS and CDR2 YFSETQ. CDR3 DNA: TGCGCCAGCAGCTTGGCAGGGGTCGGACACAATGAGCAGTTCTTC. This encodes CASSLAGVGHNEQFF.

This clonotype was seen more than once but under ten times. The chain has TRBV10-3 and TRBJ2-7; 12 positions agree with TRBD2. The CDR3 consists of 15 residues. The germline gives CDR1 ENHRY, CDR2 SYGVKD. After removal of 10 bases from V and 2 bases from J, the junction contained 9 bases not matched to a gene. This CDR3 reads CATSTGTSGPYEQYF. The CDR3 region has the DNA TGTGCCACGAGCACCGGGACTAGCGGGCCCTACGAGCAGTACTTC.

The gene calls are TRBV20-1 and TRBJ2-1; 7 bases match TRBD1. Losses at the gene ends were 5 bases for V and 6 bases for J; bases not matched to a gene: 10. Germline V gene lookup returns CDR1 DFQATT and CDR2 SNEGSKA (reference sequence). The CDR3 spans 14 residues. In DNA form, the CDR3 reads TGCAGTGCTGCCGACAGGGCAACCATCAATGAGCAGTTCTTC. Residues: CSAADRATINEQFF.

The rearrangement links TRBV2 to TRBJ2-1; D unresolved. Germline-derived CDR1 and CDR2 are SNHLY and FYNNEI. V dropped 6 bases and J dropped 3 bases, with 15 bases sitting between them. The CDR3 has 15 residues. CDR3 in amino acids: CASSPGRKGYNEQFF. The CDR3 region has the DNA TGTGCCAGCAGCCCAGGCCGCAAGGGCTACAATGAGCAGTTCTTC.

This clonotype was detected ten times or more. CDR3 nucleotide sequence: TGTGCCAGCAGCTTAGTGGGTCTTAACAATGAGCAGTTCTTC. Protein: CASSLVGLNNEQFF. The chain is built from TRBV7-2 and TRBJ2-1, with D uncertain. The CDR3 runs to 14 residues. Trimming stripped 1 base from V and 5 bases from J, with 9 bases between. Germline V gene sequence: CDR1 SGHTA, CDR2 FQGNSA. The variable domain in full, completed from reference TRBV7-2 and TRBJ2-1, reads GAGVSQSPSNKVTEKGKDVELRCDPISGHTALYWYRQSLGQGLEFLIYFQGNSAPDKSGLPSDRFSAERTGGSVSTLTIQRTQQEDSAVYLCASSLVGLNNEQFFGPGTRLTVL.

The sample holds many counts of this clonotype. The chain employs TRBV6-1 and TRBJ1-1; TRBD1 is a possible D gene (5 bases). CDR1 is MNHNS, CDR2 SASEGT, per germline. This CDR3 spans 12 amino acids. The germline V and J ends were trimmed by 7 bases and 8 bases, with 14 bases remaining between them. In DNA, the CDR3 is TGTGCCAGCAACCGACTCGGGGCAGAAGCTTTCTTT. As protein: CASNRLGAEAFF.

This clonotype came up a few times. The chain's CDR3 is CASSWSQGMTGELFF. In DNA, the CDR3 is TGTGCCAGCAGTTGGAGCCAGGGGATGACCGGGGAGCTGTTTTTT. V gene TRBV28 combines with J gene TRBJ2-2, with a possible D match to TRBD1 (6 bases). V was cut by 4 bases and J by 5 bases, with 14 bases left in between. This CDR3 spans 15 amino acids. The V gene's germline CDR1 is MDHEN and CDR2 SYDVKM.

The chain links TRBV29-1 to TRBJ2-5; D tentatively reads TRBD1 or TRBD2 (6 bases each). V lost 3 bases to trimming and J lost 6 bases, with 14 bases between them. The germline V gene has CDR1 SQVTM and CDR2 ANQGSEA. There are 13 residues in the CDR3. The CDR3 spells CSVDRGRGQTQYF. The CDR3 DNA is TGCAGCGTTGACCGGGGACGGGGGCAGACCCAGTACTTC.

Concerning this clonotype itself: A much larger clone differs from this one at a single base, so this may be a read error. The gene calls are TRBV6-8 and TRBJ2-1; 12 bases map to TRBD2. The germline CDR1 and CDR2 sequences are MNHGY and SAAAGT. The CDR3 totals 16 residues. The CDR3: CACSSTRTSGKFEQFF. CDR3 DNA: TGTGCCTGCAGTTCGACCCGGACTAGCGGGAAATTTGAGCAGTTCTTC.

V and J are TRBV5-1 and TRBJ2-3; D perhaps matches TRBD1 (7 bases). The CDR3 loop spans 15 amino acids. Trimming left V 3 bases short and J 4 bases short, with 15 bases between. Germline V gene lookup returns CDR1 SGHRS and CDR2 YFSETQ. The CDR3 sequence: CASSSPQGGADTQYF. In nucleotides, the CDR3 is TGCGCCAGCAGCTCCCCGCAGGGGGGCGCAGATACGCAGTATTTT.

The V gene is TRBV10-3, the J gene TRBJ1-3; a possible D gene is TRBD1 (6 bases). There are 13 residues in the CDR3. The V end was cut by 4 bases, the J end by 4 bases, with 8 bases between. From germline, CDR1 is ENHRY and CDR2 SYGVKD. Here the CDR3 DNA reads TGTGCCATCAGTGGAGGACAGGGAAACACCATATATTTT. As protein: CAISGGQGNTIYF.

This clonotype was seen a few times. CDR3 amino acids: CASSPGGFDYGYTF. The CDR3 DNA follows: TGTGCCAGCAGTCCTGGAGGTTTTGACTATGGCTACACCTTC. The rearrangement links TRBV6-4 to TRBJ1-2, with D hard to call. The CDR3 is made up of 14 amino acids. Germline V gene sequence: CDR1 MRHNA, CDR2 SNTAGT. V lost 5 bases and J lost 3, with 13 bases in between.

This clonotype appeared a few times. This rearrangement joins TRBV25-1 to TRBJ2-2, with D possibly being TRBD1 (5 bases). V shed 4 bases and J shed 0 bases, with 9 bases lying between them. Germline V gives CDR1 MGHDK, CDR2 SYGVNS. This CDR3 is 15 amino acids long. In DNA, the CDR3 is TGTGCCAGCAGTGGGCGGACATCGAACACCGGGGAGCTGTTTTTT. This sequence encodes CASSGRTSNTGELFF.

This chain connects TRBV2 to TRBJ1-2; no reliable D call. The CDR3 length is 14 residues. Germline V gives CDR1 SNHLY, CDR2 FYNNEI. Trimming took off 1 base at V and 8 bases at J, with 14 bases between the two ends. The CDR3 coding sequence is TGTGCCAGCAGTGAAGGGCTCGTCCAAGGGGGCTACACCTTC. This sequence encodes CASSEGLVQGGYTF.

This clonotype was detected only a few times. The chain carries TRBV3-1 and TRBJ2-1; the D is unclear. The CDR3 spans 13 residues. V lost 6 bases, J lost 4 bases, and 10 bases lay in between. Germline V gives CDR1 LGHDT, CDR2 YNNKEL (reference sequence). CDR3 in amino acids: CASRYRGYNEQFF. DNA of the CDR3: TGTGCCAGCAGGTACAGAGGATACAATGAGCAGTTCTTC.

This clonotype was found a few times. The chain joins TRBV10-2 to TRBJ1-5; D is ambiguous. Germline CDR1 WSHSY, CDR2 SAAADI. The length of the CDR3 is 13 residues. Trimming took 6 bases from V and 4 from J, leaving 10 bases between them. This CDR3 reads CASRDVGNQPQHF. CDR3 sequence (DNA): TGCGCCAGCAGGGACGTTGGTAATCAGCCCCAGCATTTT.

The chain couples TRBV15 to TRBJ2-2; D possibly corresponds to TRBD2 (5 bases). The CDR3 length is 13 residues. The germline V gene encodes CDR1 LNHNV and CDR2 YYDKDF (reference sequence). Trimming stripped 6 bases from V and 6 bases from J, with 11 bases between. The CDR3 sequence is CATSPEASGELFF. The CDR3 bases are TGTGCCACCAGTCCGGAGGCATCCGGGGAGCTGTTTTTT.

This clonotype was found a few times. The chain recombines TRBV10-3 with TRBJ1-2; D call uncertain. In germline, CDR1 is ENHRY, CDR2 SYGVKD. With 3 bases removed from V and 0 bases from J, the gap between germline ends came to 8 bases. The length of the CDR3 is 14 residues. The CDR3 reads CAISDLMTNYGYTF. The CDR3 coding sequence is TGTGCCATCAGTGACCTAATGACTAACTATGGCTACACCTTC.

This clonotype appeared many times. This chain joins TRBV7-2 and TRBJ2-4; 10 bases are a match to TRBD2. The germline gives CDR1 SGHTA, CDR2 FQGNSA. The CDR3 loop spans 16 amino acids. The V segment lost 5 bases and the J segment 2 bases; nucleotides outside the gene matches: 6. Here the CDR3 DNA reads TGTGCCAGCAGCCAAAATAGCGGGAGGACCAAAAACATTCAGTACTTC. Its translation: CASSQNSGRTKNIQYF.

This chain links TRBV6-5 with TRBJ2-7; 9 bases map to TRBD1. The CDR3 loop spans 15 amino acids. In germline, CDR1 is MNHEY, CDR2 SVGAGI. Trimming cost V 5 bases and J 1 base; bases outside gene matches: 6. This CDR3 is CASSTRDRASYEQYF. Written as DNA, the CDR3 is TGTGCCAGCAGTACCCGGGACAGGGCGTCCTACGAGCAGTACTTC.

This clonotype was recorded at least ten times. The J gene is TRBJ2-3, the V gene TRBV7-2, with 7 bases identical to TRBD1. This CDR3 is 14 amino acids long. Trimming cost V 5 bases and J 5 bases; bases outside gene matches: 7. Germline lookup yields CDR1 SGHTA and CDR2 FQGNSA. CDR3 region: CASSIDRVGDTQYF. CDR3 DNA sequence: TGTGCCAGCAGCATTGACAGGGTTGGAGATACGCAGTATTTT.

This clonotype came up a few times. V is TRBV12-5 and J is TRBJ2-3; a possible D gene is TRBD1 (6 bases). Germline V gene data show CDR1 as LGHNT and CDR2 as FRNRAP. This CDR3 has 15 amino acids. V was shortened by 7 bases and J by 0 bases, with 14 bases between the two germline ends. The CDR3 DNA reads TGTGCTAGTGTGGTAGGGACAATTAGCACAGATACGCAGTATTTT. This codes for CASVVGTISTDTQYF.

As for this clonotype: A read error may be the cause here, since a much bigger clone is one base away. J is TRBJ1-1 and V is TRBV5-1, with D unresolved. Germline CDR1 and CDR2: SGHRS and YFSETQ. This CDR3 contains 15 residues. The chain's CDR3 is CGSSLDVGVNTEAFF. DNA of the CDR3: TGCGGCAGCAGCTTGGACGTGGGAGTGAACACTGAAGCTTTCTTT.

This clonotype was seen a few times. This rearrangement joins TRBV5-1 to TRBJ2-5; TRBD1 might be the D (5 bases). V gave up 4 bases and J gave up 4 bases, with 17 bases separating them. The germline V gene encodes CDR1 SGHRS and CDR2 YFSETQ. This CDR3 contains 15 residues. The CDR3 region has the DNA TGCGCCAGCAGCCCGGTGCATGGACAAGGAGAGACCCAGTACTTC. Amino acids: CASSPVHGQGETQYF.

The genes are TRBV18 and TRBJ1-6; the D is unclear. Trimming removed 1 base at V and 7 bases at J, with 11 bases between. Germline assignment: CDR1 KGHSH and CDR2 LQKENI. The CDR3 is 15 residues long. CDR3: CASSPQGIGNSPLHF. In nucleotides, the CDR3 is TGTGCCAGCTCACCACAAGGTATCGGGAATTCACCCCTCCACTTT.

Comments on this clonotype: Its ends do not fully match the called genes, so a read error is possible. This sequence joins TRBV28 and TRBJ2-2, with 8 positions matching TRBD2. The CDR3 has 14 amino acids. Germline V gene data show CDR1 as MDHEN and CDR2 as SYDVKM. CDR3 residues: CASSSTPPGGELIF. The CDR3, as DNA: TGTGCCAGCAGTTCTACCCCCCCGGGAGGGGAGCTGATTTTT.